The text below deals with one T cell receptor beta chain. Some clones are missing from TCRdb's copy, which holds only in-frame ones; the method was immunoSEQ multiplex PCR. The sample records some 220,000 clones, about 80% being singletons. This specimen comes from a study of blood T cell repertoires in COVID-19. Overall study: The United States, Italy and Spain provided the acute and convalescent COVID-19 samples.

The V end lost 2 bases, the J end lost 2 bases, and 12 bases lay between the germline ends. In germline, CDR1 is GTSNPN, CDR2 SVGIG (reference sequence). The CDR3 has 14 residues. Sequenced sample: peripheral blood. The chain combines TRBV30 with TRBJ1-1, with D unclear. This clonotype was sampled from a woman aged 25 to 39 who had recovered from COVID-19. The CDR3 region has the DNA TGTGCCTGGAGTCCCGGAGAATTAAACACTGAAGCTTTCTTT. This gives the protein CAWSPGELNTEAFF.